One and the same sample provided the 23 T cell receptor beta chains below, sequenced in a study of TIL therapy for anti-PD-1-resistant metastatic lung cancer. The libraries were made with immunoSEQ v3. TCRdb's copy holds only in-frame clones and misses some; the assay was immunoSEQ multiplex PCR. The sample gives more than 50,000 clones, about nine tenths of which show up once; approximately 2.4% is in the top ten. The time point is: pre-treatment sample, taken before nivolumab and TIL therapy. The material was blood, obtained at baseline. The receptor set was obtained from a person between 25 and 80 years old with non-small cell lung cancer.

V and J are TRBV19 and TRBJ1-3; 7 bases are shared with TRBD1. Germline loops: CDR1 LNHDA, CDR2 SQIVND (reference sequence). V lost 5 bases, J lost 0 bases, and 4 bases stayed unmatched. The CDR3 covers 15 residues. Written as DNA, the CDR3 is TGTGCCAGTAGTGTGACAGGGAACTCTGGAAACACCATATATTTT. Translated: CASSVTGNSGNTIYF.

The chain combines TRBV24-1 with TRBJ2-7; 8 bases line up with TRBD2. J gave up 3 bases and V 4 bases, and 10 bases lay outside the gene matches. The CDR3 has 16 amino acids. In germline, CDR1 is KGHDR, CDR2 SFDVKD. The CDR3 here is CATSDGGAGRLYEQYF. In nucleotides, the CDR3 is TGTGCCACCAGTGACGGGGGGGCAGGGAGACTCTACGAGCAGTACTTC.

This chain uses TRBV30 with TRBJ2-2; TRBD2 aligns across 7 bases. Germline assignment: CDR1 GTSNPN and CDR2 SVGIG (reference sequence). The CDR3 runs to 16 residues. V was pared by 3 bases and J by 0 bases, with 7 bases of the junction left unmatched. The CDR3 protein is CAWRGGEAANTGELFF. CDR3 bases: TGTGCCTGGAGGGGGGGGGAGGCCGCGAACACCGGGGAGCTGTTTTTT.

V and J are TRBV18 and TRBJ1-1; the D gene is possibly TRBD1 (6 bases). The CDR3 totals 14 residues. V was trimmed by 0 bases and J by 7 bases, leaving 12 bases between them. Germline V lookup: CDR1 KGHSH, CDR2 LQKENI. CDR3 in DNA: TGTGCCAGCTCACCACCGGGGGCGAGAGTTGAAGCTTTCTTT. It specifies CASSPPGARVEAFF.

The CDR3 DNA reads TGTGCGGGCAGGGGTAACACTGAAGCTTTCTTT. Encoded protein: CAGRGNTEAFF. V is TRBV12-3 or TRBV12-4 and J is TRBJ1-1; D possibly corresponds to TRBD1 (6 bases). The CDR3 totals 11 residues.

The chain is built from TRBV6-5 and TRBJ1-1; D is perhaps TRBD1 (5 bases). Per the germline V gene, CDR1 is MNHEY and CDR2 is SVGAGI. The CDR3 contains 14 residues. V dropped 4 bases and J dropped 5 bases, with 14 bases sitting between them. Written as DNA, the CDR3 is TGTGCCAGCAGTTGGGCAGGGCTGTGGACTGAAGCTTTCTTT. Translating gives CASSWAGLWTEAFF.

The V gene is TRBV3-1 (or the pseudogene TRBV3-2), the J gene TRBJ2-1; perhaps TRBD2 as D (6 bases). CDR3 length: 13 amino acids. Germline values: CDR1 LGHDT, CDR2 YNNKEL (reference sequence). V lost 4 bases, J lost 8 bases, and 12 bases lay in between. CDR3 nucleotides: TGTGCCAGCAGCCGAGAAGCGGGCTATGAGCAGTTCTTC. Protein: CASSREAGYEQFF.

The chain has TRBV5-1 and TRBJ2-7; the D gene is possibly TRBD1 (6 bases). V dropped 0 bases and J dropped 7 bases, with 14 bases sitting between them. Looked up from germline, CDR1 is SGHRS and CDR2 is YFSETQ. The length of the CDR3 is 14 residues. Written as DNA, the CDR3 is TGCGCCAGCAGCTTGGGGACAGATTCGAGTGAGCAGTACTTC. Its translation is CASSLGTDSSEQYF.

The rearrangement links TRBV2 to TRBJ1-1; 7 bases are shared with TRBD1. The V gene's germline CDR1 is SNHLY and CDR2 FYNNEI. This CDR3 is 13 amino acids long. Germline trimming cut 8 bases from V and 2 bases from J; bases unmatched to any gene: 5. The CDR3 DNA reads as TGTGCCAGCCCCGGGACAGATAACACTGAAGCTTTCTTT. Its protein product is CASPGTDNTEAFF. The complete variable domain, with remaining parts taken from reference TRBV2 and TRBJ1-1, reads EPEVTQTPSHQVTQMGQEVILRCVPISNHLYFYWYRQILGQKVEFLVSFYNNEISEKSEIFDDQFSVERPDGSNFTLKIRSTKLEDSAMYFCASPGTDNTEAFFGQGTRLTVV.

This rearrangement joins TRBV19 to TRBJ2-2; 9 bases match TRBD1. Trimming took 10 bases from V and 5 from J; bases not matched to a gene: 8. Germline assignment: CDR1 LNHDA and CDR2 SQIVND (reference sequence). There are 14 residues in the CDR3. CDR3 amino acids: CATAGQGFTGELFF. CDR3 DNA sequence: TGTGCCACCGCGGGACAGGGTTTTACCGGGGAGCTGTTTTTT.

The chain links TRBV11-2 to TRBJ1-6, with 7 bases that match TRBD1. V lost 0 bases to trimming and J lost 3 bases; unmatched junction nucleotides: 2. Germline V gene data show CDR1 as SGHAT and CDR2 as FQNNGV. The CDR3 totals 16 residues. CDR3 DNA: TGTGCCAGCAGCTTAGAGGGACAGTTCTATAATTCACCCCTCCACTTT. It specifies CASSLEGQFYNSPLHF.

V usage is TRBV5-4 and J usage is TRBJ2-3; 11 bases line up with TRBD2. Per the germline V gene, CDR1 is SGHNT and CDR2 is YYREEE (reference sequence). The trim removed 1 base at V and 0 bases at J, leaving 4 bases unmatched. There are 17 residues in the CDR3. The CDR3 reads CASSLRLAGTSTDTQYF. The DNA of the CDR3 is TGTGCCAGCAGCTTGAGACTAGCGGGGACTAGCACAGATACGCAGTATTTT.

Worth noting for this clone: At one end, the junction sequence differs from germline, possibly due to a read error. V gene TRBV28 combines with J gene TRBJ2-1, with TRBD2 identical over 10 bases. There are 15 residues in the CDR3. Germline CDR1 and CDR2: MDHEN and SYDVKM. The CDR3 is CASSLGQREGINCIF. The CDR3 DNA follows: TGTGCCAGCAGTTTAGGGCAGCGGGAGGGAATCAATTGTATCTTC.

This chain connects TRBV10-3 to TRBJ2-3, with a weak D call TRBD1 (5 bases). The germline CDR1 and CDR2 sequences are ENHRY and SYGVKD. V lost 0 bases to trimming and J lost 3 bases, with 10 bases between them. The CDR3 has 15 residues. This CDR3 reads CAISESGAPTDTQYF. CDR3 sequence (DNA): TGTGCCATCAGTGAGTCAGGGGCACCGACAGATACGCAGTATTTT.

The chain carries TRBV5-6 and TRBJ2-3; D possibly uses TRBD1 or TRBD2 (6 bases each). V was shortened by 0 bases and J by 4 bases, with 9 bases between the two germline ends. The germline V gene encodes CDR1 SGHDT and CDR2 YYEEEE. The CDR3 extends over 14 amino acids. The CDR3 sequence is CASSLVGGADTQYF. DNA for the CDR3: TGTGCCAGCAGCTTGGTCGGGGGCGCAGATACGCAGTATTTT.

The CDR3 DNA is TGTGCCAGCAGCTTTGATTGGGGACTAGCGCCCGGCGGGATGTACGAGCAGTACTTC. It is translated as CASSFDWGLAPGGMYEQYF. This sequence joins TRBV7-9 and TRBJ2-7, with TRBD2 matching over 10 bases. Germline CDR1 is SEHNR and CDR2 is FQNEAQ (reference sequence). V lost 3 bases to trimming and J lost 4 bases; unmatched junction nucleotides: 18. This CDR3 is built from 19 residues.

As DNA, the CDR3 is TGTGCCAGCTCCCAGGACGGATACGAGCAGTACTTC. As protein: CASSQDGYEQYF. The chain uses TRBV18 and TRBJ2-7; D is unresolved. Germline loops: CDR1 KGHSH, CDR2 LQKENI. V lost 6 bases to trimming and J lost 4 bases, with 10 bases between them. CDR3 length: 12 residues.

The V gene is TRBV4-1, the J gene TRBJ1-2; D call uncertain. The V and J ends lost 5 bases and 8 bases respectively, with 18 bases between them. This CDR3 has 14 residues. CDR1 and CDR2 (germline): MGHRA, YSYEKL. The CDR3 DNA reads TGCGCCAGCAGCGTAGGTACGGACGGTATAGGCTACACCTTC. It codes for CASSVGTDGIGYTF.

The chain joins TRBV28 to TRBJ1-2, with 11 nucleotides matching TRBD1. The length of the CDR3 is 19 residues. CDR1 is MDHEN, CDR2 SYDVKM, per germline. V trimming: 2 bases; J trimming: 3 bases; junction bases outside the gene matches: 14. The CDR3 loop is CASSLALPYGTGGDYGYTF. The CDR3 region has the DNA TGTGCCAGCAGTTTAGCCCTCCCCTACGGGACAGGGGGAGACTATGGCTACACCTTC.

The chain joins TRBV20-1 to TRBJ2-1, with TRBD2 matching over 7 bases. V lost 6 bases, J lost 10 bases, and 3 bases stayed unmatched. Germline CDR1 is DFQATT and CDR2 is SNEGSKA (reference sequence). CDR3 size: 10 residues. The CDR3 nucleotides are TGCAGTGCGGAGGGAGGGGAGCAGTTCTTC. It translates to CSAEGGEQFF.

J is TRBJ2-2 and V is TRBV5-1, with TRBD2 matching 9 bases. Unmatched junction bases numbered 8, after V lost 4 bases and J lost 7 bases. This CDR3 spans 15 amino acids. CDR1 SGHRS and CDR2 YFSETQ come from the germline V gene. CDR3 DNA: TGCGCCAGCAGCCCCACTGTTAGCGGGAGCGGGGAGCTGTTTTTT. Its protein is CASSPTVSGSGELFF.

The gene calls are TRBV28 and TRBJ2-3; possible D gene TRBD1, 5 bases. Germline V gene lookup returns CDR1 MDHEN and CDR2 SYDVKM. The CDR3 extends over 15 amino acids. Trimming pared 2 bases from V and 3 bases from J, leaving 12 bases between. CDR3 region: CASSLPGSGTDTQYF. CDR3 nucleotides: TGTGCCAGCAGTTTACCAGGGTCCGGAACAGATACGCAGTATTTT.

The rearrangement links TRBV9 to TRBJ1-1; D is unclear. Trimming removed 1 base from V and 5 bases from J, with 9 bases in between. In germline, CDR1 is SGDLS, CDR2 YYNGEE. This CDR3 has 13 residues. In DNA form, the CDR3 reads TGTGCCAGCAGCGTAACACAGTGGACTGAAGCTTTCTTT. Translated: CASSVTQWTEAFF. The full variable domain, rest sourced from reference TRBV9 and TRBJ1-1, is DSGVTQTPKHLITATGQRVTLRCSPRSGDLSVYWYQQSLDQGLQFLIQYYNGEERAKGNILERFSAQQFPDLHSELNLSSLELGDSALYFCASSVTQWTEAFFGQGTRLTVV.